This T cell receptor beta chain was captured by sequencing in a study of cytomegalovirus exposure and HLA in healthy donors. Points from the study as a whole: A later analysis linked a missense variant in DCLRE1C to the trimming of TCR beta V and J genes. In a later analysis, approximately 15,000 TCR beta sequences were associated with HLA alleles at 0.05 false discovery rate.

Germline CDR1 reads SSHAT; CDR2 reads FNYEAQ (reference sequence). CDR3 length: 17 amino acids. Points on this clone: No antigen is known for it. At one boundary the junction diverges from the germline segment, which might be a read error.

Primers for the PCR totalled 60 Vbeta and 13 Jbeta. Per the original data handling: In a later analysis, the count reached about 80 million unique TCR beta chains, with about 10 million shared. Clones were read by immunoSEQ multiplex PCR, and TCRdb kept only the in-frame ones, dropping some. For V, J and clone size, that table is used; D and trimming come from the DNA. Of roughly 130,000 clones in the sample, around three quarters were seen once. This sequence was found in a man in his thirties or forties in good health and CMV-seronegative. The chain joins TRBV7-7 to TRBJ2-1, with a weak D call TRBD2 (6 bases). Specimen: PBMCs. CDR3: CASSLRVSAGGDNEQFF. The CDR3, as DNA: TGTGCTAGCAGCTTAAGGGTTTCCGCGGGCGGGGACAATGAGCAGTTCTTC. The full variable domain, with the rest looked up from reference TRBV7-7 and TRBJ2-1, is GAGVSQSPRYKVTKRGQDVTLRCDPISSHATLYWYQQALGQGPEFLTYFNYEAQPDKSGLPSDRFSAERPEGSISTLTIQRTEQRDSAMYRCASSLRVSAGGDNEQFFGPGTRLTVL.